Sequencing of this T cell receptor beta chain was carried out in a study of T cell changes during pregnancy in multiple sclerosis. CDR3 size: 15 residues. The V gene's germline CDR1 is SGHRS and CDR2 YFSETQ. V was cut by 4 bases and J by 2 bases, with 13 bases left in between. Sequencing was performed with immunoSEQ multiplex PCR; in TCRdb, only in-frame clones are kept and a portion is missing. The profile shows under 95,000 clones, about nine tenths of them singletons. Source: peripheral blood, taken after pregnancy. The V and J genes are TRBV5-1 and TRBJ1-5; TRBD1 might be the D (6 bases). The sequence derives from a female donor in good health, enrolled as a control in a pregnancy study. CDR3 protein: CASSPTGMGNQPQHF. The CDR3 region has the DNA TGCGCCAGCAGCCCCACAGGGATGGGCAATCAGCCCCAGCATTTT.